One and the same sample provided the 14 T cell receptor beta chains below, sequenced in a study of metastatic and nonmetastatic thyroid tumors. TCRdb re-clonotyped the PCR reads through MiXCR. The table has some 10,000 clones, about 25% seen once. Each patient came to thyroid surgery without any prior treatment (of any kind). The sample consisted of tumor tissue. These receptors were collected from a female donor with papillary thyroid cancer or a benign thyroid nodule (not recorded which). Some clones in this sample may be carry-over from other donors' samples.

The chain uses TRBV6-2 or TRBV6-3 and TRBJ2-2; 7 bases align to TRBD2. J lost 4 bases, V lost 4 bases, and 15 bases had no gene match. The CDR3 has 18 amino acids. Germline V lookup: CDR1 MNHEY, CDR2 SVGEGT. The CDR3 DNA sequence: TGTGCCAGCAGTTTCCAACCTCCCCGACTAGCCGGCACCGGGGAGCTGTTTTTT. Its protein is CASSFQPPRLAGTGELFF.

J is TRBJ1-1 and V is TRBV6-2 or TRBV6-3; possible D gene TRBD1, 5 bases. The CDR3 is made up of 13 amino acids. The germline gives CDR1 MNHEY, CDR2 SVGEGT. V lost 6 bases to trimming and J lost 7 bases, with 15 bases between them. CDR3 in amino acids: CASRDQGWGEAFF. CDR3 coding DNA: TGTGCCAGCAGGGACCAGGGTTGGGGTGAAGCTTTCTTT.

The genes are TRBV20-1 and TRBJ2-3; TRBD2 agrees at 10 bases. This CDR3 spans 13 amino acids. Trimming cost V 3 bases and J 4 bases; bases outside gene matches: 1. The germline CDR1 and CDR2 sequences are DFQATT and SNEGSKA (reference sequence). The CDR3 DNA reads as TGCAGTGCTAGCGGGACTAGCGCAGATACGCAGTATTTT. As protein: CSASGTSADTQYF.

This clone was seen a few times. One end of the junction is discordant with germline, which a read error may explain. This chain uses TRBV24-1 with TRBJ2-3; 7 bases map to TRBD1. From germline, CDR1 is KGHDR and CDR2 SFDVKD. The CDR3 covers 15 residues. The CDR3 coding sequence is TGTGCCACCAGTGATTGGAATACAGGGGCAGATACTCAGTATTTT. Protein sequence: CATSDWNTGADTQYF.

This clone was seen a handful of times. The chain has TRBV28 and TRBJ1-2, with D maybe TRBD1 (6 bases). CDR3 length: 16 amino acids. The germline CDR1 and CDR2 sequences are MDHEN and SYDVKM. Trimming pared 1 base from V and 1 base from J, leaving 13 bases between. CDR3 nucleotides: TGTGCCAGCAGTTTATCCCCCTGGACAGTTAACTATGGCTACACCTTC. Its protein is CASSLSPWTVNYGYTF.

This clone is medium-sized (0.01 to 0.1%) within its sample. The chain is built from TRBV27 and TRBJ2-7, with D perhaps TRBD2 (6 bases). This CDR3 contains 18 residues. Per the germline V gene, CDR1 is MNHEY and CDR2 is SMNVEV (reference sequence). The V gene lost 2 bases and the J gene lost 0 bases, with 20 bases spanning the gap. The CDR3 DNA sequence: TGTGCCAGCAGTTTACAACCACCTTCTAGCGACCCCTCCTACGAGCAGTACTTC. Translation: CASSLQPPSSDPSYEQYF.

V usage is TRBV2 and J usage is TRBJ1-2, with unresolved D. The germline V gene encodes CDR1 SNHLY and CDR2 FYNNEI. This CDR3 contains 16 residues. Deletions cut 6 bases from V and 3 bases from J, with 20 bases between. Written as DNA, the CDR3 is TGTGCCAGCAGGAAAAACCGTAGATCTGGCTACTATGGCTACACCTTC. Protein product: CASRKNRRSGYYGYTF.

Only a few counts were recorded for this clone. The V gene is TRBV6-1, the J gene TRBJ1-2; 7 bases map to TRBD1. The V gene end was trimmed by 6 bases and the J gene end by 5 bases; junction bases not matched to a gene: 9. Germline V gene data show CDR1 as MNHNS and CDR2 as SASEGT. This CDR3 comprises 14 residues. The CDR3 nucleotides are TGTGCCAGCAGAAGACAGGGCTCTTGGTATGGCTACACCTTC. Translation: CASRRQGSWYGYTF.

This rearrangement joins TRBV11-2 to TRBJ2-3; 11 nucleotides match TRBD2. The CDR3 runs 16 residues. Germline CDR1 SGHAT, CDR2 FQNNGV. Trimming at V came to 3 bases and at J to 6 bases, leaving 8 bases not matched to a gene. The CDR3 coding sequence is TGTGCCAGCAGCTTCAGATCACTAGCGGGAGCGGATACGCAGTATTTT. Translated: CASSFRSLAGADTQYF.

This clone occurred a few times. CDR3 region: CASLGDPPSEQYF. Here the CDR3 DNA reads TGTGCCAGCCTAGGTGACCCTCCAAGCGAGCAGTACTTC. V gene TRBV6-1 combines with J gene TRBJ2-7, with D hard to call. CDR1 MNHNS and CDR2 SASEGT come from the germline V gene. V was cut by 8 bases and J by 6 bases, with 17 bases left in between. This CDR3 contains 13 residues.

This chain links TRBV20-1 with TRBJ2-7, with D unclear. CDR1 DFQATT and CDR2 SNEGSKA come from the germline V gene (reference sequence). Between the trimmed V and J ends, which lost 2 bases and 0 bases, there was a span of 5 bases. This CDR3 is built from 12 residues. The DNA for the CDR3 is TGCAGTGCTAGACTCGCCTCCTACGAGCAGTACTTC. Translating it yields CSARLASYEQYF.

CDR3 protein: CSARDGVTYNEQFF. In nucleotides, the CDR3 is TGCAGTGCTAGAGATGGCGTAACCTACAATGAGCAGTTCTTC. The gene calls are TRBV20-1 and TRBJ2-1; D gene ambiguous. The V gene's germline CDR1 is DFQATT and CDR2 SNEGSKA (reference sequence). The CDR3 totals 14 residues. Trimming pared 0 bases from V and 2 bases from J, leaving 8 bases between.

This clone was seen only a few times. The rearrangement uses TRBV7-6 and TRBJ2-3, with 7 bases identical to TRBD2. The CDR3 has 14 residues. In germline, CDR1 is SGHVS, CDR2 FNYEAQ. Trimming at V came to 5 bases and at J to 4 bases, leaving 6 bases not matched to a gene. This CDR3 reads CASSPGREPDTQYF. CDR3 sequence (DNA): TGTGCCAGCAGCCCGGGGAGGGAGCCAGATACGCAGTATTTT.

V gene TRBV15 combines with J gene TRBJ1-5, with D uncertain. The CDR3 is made up of 15 amino acids. The V end was cut by 0 bases, the J end by 7 bases, with 13 bases between. Germline CDR1 is LNHNV and CDR2 is YYDKDF (reference sequence). The CDR3 loop reads CATSREYGVGQPQHF. The CDR3 DNA reads as TGTGCCACCAGCAGAGAATACGGGGTTGGGCAGCCCCAGCATTTT.